The clone carrying this T cell receptor (beta chain) occurred many times. What it binds is unknown. This sample is drawn from a study of T cell repertoires in cytomegalovirus infection. Points from the study as a whole: It was HLA-C-restricted CMV-specific TCR beta clonotypes that dominated the response ex vivo.

TCRdb reanalysed the reads using MiXCR and keeps one entry per CDR3 protein. The sample lists about 230,000 distinct CDR3 sequences, 6% to 8% occurring once. The sequence came from a human donor in good health (CMV status not recorded). Some clones in this sample may be carry-over from other donors' samples. The sample taken for sequencing was PBMCs.

CDR3 nucleotide sequence: TGCGCCAGCAGCTCCCCGGGGAGCCGACCGGGTAACCAGTACTTC. It yields the protein CASSSPGSRPGNQYF. The V and J genes are TRBV5-1 and TRBJ2-7; weak D call: TRBD2 (5 bases). V lost 3 bases and J 10 bases, leaving 23 bases between the germline ends. The CDR3 runs to 15 residues. Per the germline V gene, CDR1 is SGHRS and CDR2 is YFSETQ.